A single sample is the source of the 29 T cell receptor beta chains below, sequenced in a study of type 1 regulatory T cells. One entry per CDR3 protein, called by TCRdb with MiXCR from the reads. In the table there are roughly 60,000 distinct CDR3 sequences, 60% to 65% of which are singletons. For these receptors, no antigen is known. Sample: cultured non-Tr1 T cells, either the whole culture or a sorted T cell fraction (not recorded which). Receptor source: a human donor in good health.

This clonotype was picked up a small number of times. This rearrangement joins TRBV7-2 to TRBJ1-1; 9 nucleotides match TRBD1. This CDR3 is built from 15 residues. V dropped 5 bases and J dropped 7; count of bases not matched to a gene: 11. Germline loops: CDR1 SGHTA, CDR2 FQGNSA. For the CDR3, the DNA is TGTGCCAGCAGCACCCTGGGACAGGGAGTGGGTGAAGCTTTCTTT. As protein: CASSTLGQGVGEAFF. Full variable domain (missing parts from reference TRBV7-2 and TRBJ1-1): GAGVSQSPSNKVTEKGKDVELRCDPISGHTALYWYRQSLGQGLEFLIYFQGNSAPDKSGLPSDRFSAERTGGSVSTLTIQRTQQEDSAVYLCASSTLGQGVGEAFFGQGTRLTVV.

The gene calls are TRBV2 and TRBJ2-3; D call uncertain. Germline CDR1 and CDR2: SNHLY and FYNNEI. The germline V and J ends were trimmed by 2 bases and 9 bases, with 9 bases remaining between them. The CDR3 contains 12 residues. The CDR3 reads CASSEYSDTQYF. Written as DNA, the CDR3 is TGTGCCAGCAGTGAATACTCTGACACGCAGTATTTT.

V is TRBV6-1 and J is TRBJ2-3, with a weak D call TRBD2 (5 bases). Trimming shortened V by 10 bases and J by 4 bases, and 15 bases separated the two germline ends. CDR3 length equals 13 residues. CDR1 is MNHNS, CDR2 SASEGT, per germline. The CDR3, as DNA: TGTGCCACCGCCCGGGGAGTGGCAGATACGCAGTATTTT. Translation: CATARGVADTQYF.

This rearrangement joins TRBV6-1 to TRBJ1-2; TRBD1 agrees at 8 bases. V dropped 6 bases and J dropped 0; count of bases not matched to a gene: 9. The CDR3 sequence is 16 residues long. Germline assignment: CDR1 MNHNS and CDR2 SASEGT. The chain's CDR3 is CASRGTGLLANYGYTF. The CDR3 nucleotides read TGTGCCAGCAGAGGGACAGGCCTGTTAGCTAACTATGGCTACACCTTC.

The chain links TRBV20-1 to TRBJ1-4, with 9 nucleotides matching TRBD1. The CDR3 is made up of 18 amino acids. Germline trimming cut 0 bases from V and 5 bases from J; bases unmatched to any gene: 13. Germline CDR1 is DFQATT and CDR2 is SNEGSKA (reference sequence). CDR3 region: CSARDESIGTGLNEKLFF. DNA of the CDR3: TGCAGTGCTAGAGATGAGAGTATAGGGACAGGGTTGAATGAAAAACTGTTTTTT.

This rearrangement joins TRBV12-3 or TRBV12-4 to TRBJ2-5; the D is unclear. Trimming cost V 6 bases and J 5 bases, with 7 bases left between them. The CDR3 is made up of 11 amino acids. The CDR3 DNA is TGTGCCAGCAGCGAAATGGAGACCCAGTACTTC. Translation: CASSEMETQYF.

The chain has TRBV19 and TRBJ1-2; D uncertain. Trimming removed 5 bases from V and 4 bases from J, with 11 bases in between. The CDR3 has 13 residues. The germline V gene has CDR1 LNHDA and CDR2 SQIVND (reference sequence). CDR3 coding DNA: TGTGCCAGTAGTCCCGCCTCTCGCTATGGCTACACCTTC. Amino acid sequence: CASSPASRYGYTF.

The chain carries TRBV9 and TRBJ2-2; D perhaps matches TRBD1 (5 bases). The CDR3 has 17 amino acids. CDR1 and CDR2 (germline): SGDLS, YYNGEE. V dropped 3 bases and J dropped 6 bases, with 21 bases sitting between them. CDR3 bases: TGTGCCAGCAGCGCCATCCAGGGTTTCGACGGTTCCGGGGAGCTGTTTTTT. Translating gives CASSAIQGFDGSGELFF.

This clonotype has more than one count but fewer than ten. V usage is TRBV5-1 and J usage is TRBJ2-1; D remains ambiguous. This CDR3 contains 14 residues. CDR1 SGHRS and CDR2 YFSETQ come from the germline V gene. Trimming pared 4 bases from V and 5 bases from J, leaving 13 bases between. CDR3 sequence (DNA): TGCGCCAGCAGCCCGGAGCCACTCAACAATGAGCAGTTCTTC. Translated: CASSPEPLNNEQFF.

The gene calls are TRBV20-1 and TRBJ2-7, with D perhaps being TRBD1 or TRBD2 (5 bases each). Between the trimmed V and J ends, which lost 6 bases and 3 bases, there was a span of 15 bases. The germline V gene encodes CDR1 DFQATT and CDR2 SNEGSKA (reference sequence). This CDR3 contains 13 residues. The CDR3 nucleotides are TGCAGTGCCGGCCGGGACCAGATCTACGAGCAGTACTTC. This sequence encodes CSAGRDQIYEQYF.

The chain combines TRBV19 with TRBJ2-5; D not resolved. This CDR3 region has 16 residues. CDR1 and CDR2 (germline): LNHDA, SQIVND (reference sequence). V was clipped by 1 base and J by 0 bases, with 12 bases between them. The CDR3 reads CASSIALTNYQETQYF. CDR3 DNA: TGTGCCAGTAGTATAGCGCTAACAAACTACCAAGAGACCCAGTACTTC.

The chain joins TRBV5-1 to TRBJ2-1; 7 bases fit TRBD2. The V segment lost 4 bases and the J segment 5 bases; nucleotides outside the gene matches: 9. Germline CDR1 and CDR2: SGHRS and YFSETQ. The CDR3 runs 15 residues. This CDR3 is CASSRSGMSDNEQFF. CDR3 DNA sequence: TGCGCCAGCAGCCGGAGCGGGATGAGTGACAATGAGCAGTTCTTC.

The gene calls are TRBV6-5 and TRBJ1-2; a possible D gene is TRBD1 (6 bases). Deletions cut 2 bases from V and 5 bases from J, with 12 bases between. Looked up from germline, CDR1 is MNHEY and CDR2 is SVGAGI. The CDR3 has 14 amino acids. For the CDR3, the DNA is TGTGCCAGCAGTTACCGCAGGGGTTTGTATGGCTACACCTTC. Protein sequence: CASSYRRGLYGYTF.

This chain connects TRBV4-1 to TRBJ2-2, with a weak D call TRBD2 (5 bases). V shed 4 bases and J shed 5 bases, with 11 bases lying between them. CDR3 length: 14 residues. Germline-derived CDR1 and CDR2 are MGHRA and YSYEKL. The CDR3 loop is CASSPRERTGELFF. CDR3 nucleotides: TGCGCCAGCAGCCCCCGGGAAAGAACCGGGGAGCTGTTTTTT.

The chain is built from TRBV6-5 and TRBJ2-5, with D possibly TRBD1 on 5 matching bases. This CDR3 contains 16 residues. CDR1 and CDR2 (germline): MNHEY, SVGAGI. V lost 6 bases and J 5 bases, leaving 22 bases between the germline ends. CDR3 in amino acids: CASSRPPAGNRETQYF. DNA of the CDR3: TGTGCCAGCAGCCGACCCCCGGCAGGGAACCGGGAGACCCAGTACTTC.

This clonotype was seen only once. The junction does not match germline at one end; this may be a read error. V gene TRBV28 combines with J gene TRBJ2-3, with D hard to call. CDR1 and CDR2 from the germline V gene are MDHEN and SYDVKM. The CDR3 length is 12 residues. The chain's CDR3 is CTSSLFSSTQYF. The CDR3 DNA reads as TGTACCAGCAGTTTATTCTCTTCCACGCAGTATTTT.

Sample share makes this clonotype medium-sized. CDR3 sequence: CAWSRTSGNNEQFF. In DNA form, the CDR3 reads TGTGCCTGGAGCCGGACTAGCGGAAACAATGAGCAGTTCTTC. The V and J genes are TRBV30 and TRBJ2-1; 10 bases match TRBD2. Germline assignment: CDR1 GTSNPN and CDR2 SVGIG (reference sequence). The V and J ends lost 3 bases and 5 bases, in that order; junction bases with no gene match: 4. The CDR3 covers 14 residues.

This rearrangement joins TRBV20-1 to TRBJ1-4; D is undetermined. In germline, CDR1 is DFQATT, CDR2 SNEGSKA (reference sequence). V lost 0 bases and J lost 8, with 7 bases in between. The CDR3 runs to 12 residues. This CDR3 reads CSARDLPEKLFF. DNA for the CDR3: TGCAGTGCTAGAGATCTTCCGGAAAAACTGTTTTTT.

As DNA, the CDR3 is TGTGCCAGCAGTCGTATGGGGGGACCCTTGACAGATACGCAGTATTTT. This encodes CASSRMGGPLTDTQYF. The gene calls are TRBV11-2 and TRBJ2-3, with D possibly being TRBD2 (6 bases). V dropped 6 bases and J dropped 3 bases, with 19 bases sitting between them. This CDR3 has 16 amino acids. CDR1 and CDR2 from the germline V gene are SGHAT and FQNNGV.

The V call is TRBV7-2, the J call TRBJ2-1; tentative D call: TRBD2 (6 bases). V lost 1 base and J lost 4, with 14 bases in between. Germline V gene sequence: CDR1 SGHTA, CDR2 FQGNSA. This CDR3 has 16 amino acids. Here the CDR3 DNA reads TGTGCCAGCAGCTTAGTTTCTAGCGCCCTATACAATGAGCAGTTCTTC. This encodes CASSLVSSALYNEQFF.

This clonotype was counted only a few times. Here the CDR3 reads CASSEARASGRKETQYF. The CDR3 coding sequence is TGTGCCAGCAGTGAAGCGAGGGCCAGCGGGAGGAAAGAGACCCAGTACTTC. The V call is TRBV6-1, the J call TRBJ2-5; TRBD2 agrees at 9 bases. The germline V gene encodes CDR1 MNHNS and CDR2 SASEGT. The CDR3 contains 17 residues. Germline trimming cut 0 bases from V and 3 bases from J; bases unmatched to any gene: 8.

The genes are TRBV24-1 and TRBJ2-1; 8 bases match TRBD1. This CDR3 has 18 residues. The V gene end was trimmed by 3 bases and the J gene end by 3 bases; junction bases not matched to a gene: 12. Germline V gene sequence: CDR1 KGHDR, CDR2 SFDVKD. In nucleotides, the CDR3 is TGTGCCACCAGTGATACCGACCAAACAGGGGGTTTCTACAATGAGCAGTTCTTC. Translated, it gives CATSDTDQTGGFYNEQFF.

This chain connects TRBV27 to TRBJ1-1; D gene ambiguous. The V gene lost 0 bases and the J gene lost 5 bases, with 16 bases spanning the gap. The CDR3 contains 16 residues. Germline assignment: CDR1 MNHEY and CDR2 SMNVEV (reference sequence). The CDR3 DNA is TGTGCCAGCAGTTTATCGAACCCGGGCCTAGGGACTGAAGCTTTCTTT. It translates to CASSLSNPGLGTEAFF.

The J gene is TRBJ2-1, the V gene TRBV7-3; the match to TRBD2 covers 9 bases. After removal of 0 bases from V and 7 bases from J, the junction contained 7 bases not matched to a gene. CDR3 length: 16 residues. Germline V lookup: CDR1 SGHTA, CDR2 FQGTGA. This CDR3 is CASSLTGGRAANEQFF. The CDR3 nucleotides are TGTGCCAGCAGCTTAACTGGCGGGAGGGCCGCAAATGAGCAGTTCTTC.

V usage is TRBV20-1 and J usage is TRBJ2-5, with 7 bases that match TRBD2. V was pared by 6 bases and J by 0 bases, with 13 bases of the junction left unmatched. This CDR3 spans 16 amino acids. In germline, CDR1 is DFQATT, CDR2 SNEGSKA (reference sequence). CDR3 amino acids: CSAAAGVAGDQETQYF. CDR3 DNA: TGCAGTGCGGCCGCGGGGGTTGCGGGGGACCAAGAGACCCAGTACTTC.

By share of the sample, this clonotype is medium-sized. J is TRBJ2-5 and V is TRBV7-8; unclear D gene. The CDR3 runs to 11 residues. Trimming pared 3 bases from V and 5 bases from J, leaving 4 bases between. In germline, CDR1 is SGHVS, CDR2 FQNEAQ. This chain's CDR3 is CASSFVETQYF. CDR3 nucleotide sequence: TGTGCCAGCAGCTTTGTCGAGACCCAGTACTTC.

V is TRBV20-1 and J is TRBJ2-7; D not resolved. Per germline, CDR1 DFQATT and CDR2 SNEGSKA (reference sequence). The CDR3 runs 11 residues. V was trimmed by 8 bases and J by 6 bases, leaving 14 bases between them. CDR3 nucleotides: TGCAGTCCCACCCTTGGCGCCGAGCAGTACTTC. Translation: CSPTLGAEQYF.

The genes are TRBV14 and TRBJ2-5, with 12 bases identical to TRBD2. Germline-derived CDR1 and CDR2 are SGHDN and FVKESK. The ends lost 2 bases at V and 2 bases at J; junction bases unmatched: 6. This CDR3 contains 17 residues. CDR3 amino acids: CASSQLRTSGTQETQYF. The CDR3 nucleotides are TGTGCCAGCAGCCAACTCCGGACTAGCGGGACACAAGAGACCCAGTACTTC.

The rearrangement joins TRBV5-5 to TRBJ2-7; D is possibly TRBD1 (6 bases). This CDR3 region has 15 residues. CDR1 is SGHKS, CDR2 YYEKEE, per germline (reference sequence). Trimming shortened V by 1 base and J by 5 bases, and 16 bases separated the two germline ends. DNA for the CDR3: TGTGCCAGCAGCTTGCGTGCAGGGGCGCCGGACGAGCAGTACTTC. This encodes CASSLRAGAPDEQYF.